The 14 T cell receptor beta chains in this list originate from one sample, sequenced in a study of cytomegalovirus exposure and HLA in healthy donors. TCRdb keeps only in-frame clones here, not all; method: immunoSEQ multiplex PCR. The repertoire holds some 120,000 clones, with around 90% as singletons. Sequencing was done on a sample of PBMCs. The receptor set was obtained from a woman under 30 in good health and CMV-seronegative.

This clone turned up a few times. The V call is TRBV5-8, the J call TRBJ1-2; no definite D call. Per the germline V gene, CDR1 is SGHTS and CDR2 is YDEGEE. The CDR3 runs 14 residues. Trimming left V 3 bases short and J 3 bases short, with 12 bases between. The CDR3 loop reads CASSSSDPYYGYTF. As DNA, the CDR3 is TGTGCCAGCAGCTCTAGCGACCCTTACTATGGCTACACCTTC.

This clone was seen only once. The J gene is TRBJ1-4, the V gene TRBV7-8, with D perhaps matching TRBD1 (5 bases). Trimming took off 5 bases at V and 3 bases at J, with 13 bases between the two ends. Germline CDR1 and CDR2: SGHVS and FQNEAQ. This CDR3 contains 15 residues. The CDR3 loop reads CASSRQRISNEKLFF. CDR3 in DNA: TGTGCCAGCAGCCGACAGAGGATATCTAATGAAAAACTGTTTTTT. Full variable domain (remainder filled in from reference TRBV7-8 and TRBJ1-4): GAGVSQSPRYKVAKRGQDVALRCDPISGHVSLFWYQQALGQGPEFLTYFQNEAQLDKSGLPSDRFFAERPEGSVSTLKIQRTQQEDSAVYLCASSRQRISNEKLFFGSGTQLSVL.

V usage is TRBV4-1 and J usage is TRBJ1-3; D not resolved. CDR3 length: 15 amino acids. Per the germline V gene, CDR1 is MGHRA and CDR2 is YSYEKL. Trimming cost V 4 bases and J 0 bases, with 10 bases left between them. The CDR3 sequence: CASSRVYLSGNTIYF. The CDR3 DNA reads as TGCGCCAGCAGCCGCGTCTACCTCTCTGGAAACACCATATATTTT.

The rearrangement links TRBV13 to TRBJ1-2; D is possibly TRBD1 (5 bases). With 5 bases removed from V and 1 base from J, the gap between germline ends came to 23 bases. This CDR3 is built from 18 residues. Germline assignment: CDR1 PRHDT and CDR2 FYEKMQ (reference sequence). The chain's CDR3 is CASSTTSLWQGDNYGYTF. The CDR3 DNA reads TGTGCCAGCAGCACAACCAGCCTGTGGCAGGGCGATAACTATGGCTACACCTTC.

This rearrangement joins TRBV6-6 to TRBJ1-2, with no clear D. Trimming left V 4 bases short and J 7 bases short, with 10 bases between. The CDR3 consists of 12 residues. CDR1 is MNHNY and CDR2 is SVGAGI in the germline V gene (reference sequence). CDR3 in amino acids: CASSFGDIGYTF. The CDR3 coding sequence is TGTGCCAGCAGTTTCGGGGATATTGGCTACACCTTC.

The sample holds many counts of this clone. CDR3 region: CASSSAGQGHEQFF. The CDR3 DNA follows: TGTGCCAGCAGCTCTGCCGGACAGGGCCATGAGCAGTTCTTC. This chain connects TRBV7-9 to TRBJ2-1, with 8 nucleotides matching TRBD1. The J segment lost 8 bases and the V segment lost 4 bases, leaving 7 bases of the junction unmatched. The CDR3 totals 14 residues. CDR1 is SEHNR and CDR2 is FQNEAQ in the germline V gene (reference sequence).

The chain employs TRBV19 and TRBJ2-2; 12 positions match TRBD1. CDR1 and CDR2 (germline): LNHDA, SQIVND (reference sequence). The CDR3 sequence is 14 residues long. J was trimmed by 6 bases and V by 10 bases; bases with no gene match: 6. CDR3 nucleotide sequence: TGTGCCACCAGGGACAGGGGGCGCGCCGGGGAGCTGTTTTTT. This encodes CATRDRGRAGELFF.

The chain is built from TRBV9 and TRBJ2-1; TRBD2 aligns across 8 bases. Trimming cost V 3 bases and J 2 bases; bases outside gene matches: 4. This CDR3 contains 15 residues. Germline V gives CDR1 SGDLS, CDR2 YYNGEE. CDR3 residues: CASSEDGRAYNEQFF. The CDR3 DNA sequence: TGTGCCAGCAGCGAAGACGGGAGGGCCTACAATGAGCAGTTCTTC.

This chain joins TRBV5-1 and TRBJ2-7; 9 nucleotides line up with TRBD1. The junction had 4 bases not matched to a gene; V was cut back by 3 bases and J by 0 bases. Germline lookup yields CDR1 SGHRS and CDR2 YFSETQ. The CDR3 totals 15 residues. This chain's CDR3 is CASSWAGQGSYEQYF. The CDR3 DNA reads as TGCGCCAGCAGCTGGGCGGGACAGGGCTCCTACGAGCAGTACTTC. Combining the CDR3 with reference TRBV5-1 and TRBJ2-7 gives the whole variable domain KAGVTQTPRYLIKTRGQQVTLSCSPISGHRSVSWYQQTPGQGLQFLFEYFSETQRNKGNFPGRFSGRQFSNSRSEMNVSTLELGDSALYLCASSWAGQGSYEQYFGPGTRLTVT.

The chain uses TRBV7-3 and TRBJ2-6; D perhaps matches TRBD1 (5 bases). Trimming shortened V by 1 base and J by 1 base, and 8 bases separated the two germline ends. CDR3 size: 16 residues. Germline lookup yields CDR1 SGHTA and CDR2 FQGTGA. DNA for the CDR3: TGTGCCAGCAGCTTAATACCAGGGTCTGGGGCCAACGTCCTGACTTTC. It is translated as CASSLIPGSGANVLTF.

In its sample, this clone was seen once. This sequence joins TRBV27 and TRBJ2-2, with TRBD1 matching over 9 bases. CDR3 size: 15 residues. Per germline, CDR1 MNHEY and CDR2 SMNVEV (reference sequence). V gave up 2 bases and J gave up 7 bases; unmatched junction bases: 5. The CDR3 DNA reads TGTGCCAGCAGTTTAACAGGGGGCAGGTACGGGGAGCTGTTTTTT. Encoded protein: CASSLTGGRYGELFF.

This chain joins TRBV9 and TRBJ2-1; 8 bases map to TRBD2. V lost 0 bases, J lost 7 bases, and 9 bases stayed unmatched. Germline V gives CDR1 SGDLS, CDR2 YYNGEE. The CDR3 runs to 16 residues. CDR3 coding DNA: TGTGCCAGCAGCGTAGCTGGGGGTAGCGGGGTAAATGAGCAGTTCTTC. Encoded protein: CASSVAGGSGVNEQFF.

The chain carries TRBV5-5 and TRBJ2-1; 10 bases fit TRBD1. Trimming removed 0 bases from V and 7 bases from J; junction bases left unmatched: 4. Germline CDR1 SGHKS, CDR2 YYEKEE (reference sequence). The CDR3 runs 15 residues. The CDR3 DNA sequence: TGTGCCAGCAGCTTGGGACAGGGGGCGAGTAATGAGCAGTTCTTC. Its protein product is CASSLGQGASNEQFF. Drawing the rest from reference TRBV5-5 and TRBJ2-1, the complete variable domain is DAGVTQSPTHLIKTRGQQVTLRCSPISGHKSVSWYQQVLGQGPQFIFQYYEKEERGRGNFPDRFSARQFPNYSSELNVNALLLGDSALYLCASSLGQGASNEQFFGPGTRLTVL.

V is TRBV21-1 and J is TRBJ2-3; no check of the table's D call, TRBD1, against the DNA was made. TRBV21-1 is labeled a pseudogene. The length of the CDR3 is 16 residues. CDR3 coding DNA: TGTGCCAGCAGCAGGGATCTGGACAGAGAAGCAGATACGCAGTATTTT. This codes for CASSRDLDREADTQYF.